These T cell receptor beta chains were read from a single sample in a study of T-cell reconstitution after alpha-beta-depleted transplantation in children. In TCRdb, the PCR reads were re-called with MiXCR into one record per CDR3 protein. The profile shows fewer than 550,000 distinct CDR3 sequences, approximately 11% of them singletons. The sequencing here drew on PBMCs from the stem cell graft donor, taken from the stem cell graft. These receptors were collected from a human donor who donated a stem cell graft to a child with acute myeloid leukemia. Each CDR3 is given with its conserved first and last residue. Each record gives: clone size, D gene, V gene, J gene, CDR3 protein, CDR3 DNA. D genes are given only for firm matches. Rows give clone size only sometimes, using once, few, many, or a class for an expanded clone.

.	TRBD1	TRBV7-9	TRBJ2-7	CASSPTALRGTDYEQYF	TGTGCCAGCAGCCCGACGGCCCTTAGGGGGACAGACTACGAGCAGTACTTC
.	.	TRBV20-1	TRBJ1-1	CSARWTAMNTEAFF	TGCAGTGCTAGATGGACAGCGATGAACACTGAAGCTTTCTTT
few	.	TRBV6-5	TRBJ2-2	CASSYLGAQGGELFF	TGTGCCAGCAGTTACTTGGGGGCGCAAGGCGGGGAGCTGTTTTTT
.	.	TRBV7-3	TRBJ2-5	CASSATGEETQYF	TGTGCCAGCAGCGCGACGGGAGAAGAGACCCAGTACTTC
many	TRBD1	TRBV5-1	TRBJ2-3	CASSLAGQGSDTQYF	TGCGCCAGCAGCTTGGCGGGACAGGGCTCGGATACGCAGTATTTT
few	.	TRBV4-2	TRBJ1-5	CASSQEGRAGPSNQPQHF	TGTGCCAGCAGCCAAGAAGGCCGAGCGGGGCCTAGCAATCAGCCCCAGCATTTT
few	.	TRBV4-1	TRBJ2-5	CASSHGWGARVETQYF	TGCGCCAGCAGCCACGGATGGGGGGCACGGGTAGAGACCCAGTACTTC
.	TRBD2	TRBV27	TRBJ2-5	CASRSRGVGFETQYF	TGTGCCAGCAGGTCACGGGGGGTGGGCTTCGAGACCCAGTACTTC
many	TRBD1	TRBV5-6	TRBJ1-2	CASSATGVQLGYTF	TGTGCCAGCAGCGCCACAGGGGTTCAGCTTGGCTACACCTTC
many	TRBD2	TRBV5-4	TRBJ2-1	CASSPTSGSNEQFF	TGTGCCAGCAGCCCGACTAGCGGGAGCAATGAGCAGTTCTTC
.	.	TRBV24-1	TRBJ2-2	CATSGGTGHANTGELFF	TGTGCCACCAGTGGTGGAACAGGCCACGCGAACACCGGGGAGCTGTTTTTT
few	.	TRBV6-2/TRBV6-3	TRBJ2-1	CASIGQGGLSSYNEQFF	TGTGCCAGCATCGGACAAGGTGGTCTAAGCTCCTACAATGAGCAGTTCTTC
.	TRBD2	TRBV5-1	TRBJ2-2	CASRLAGVPGELFF	TGCGCCAGCAGACTAGCGGGAGTCCCCGGGGAGCTGTTTTTT
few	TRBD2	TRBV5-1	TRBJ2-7	CASSFGLAGGNSYEQYF	TGCGCCAGCAGCTTTGGACTAGCGGGAGGGAACTCCTACGAGCAGTACTTC
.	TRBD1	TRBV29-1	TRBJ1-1	CSVRTGVGLNTEAFF	TGCAGCGTCAGGACAGGGGTGGGCCTGAACACTGAAGCTTTCTTT
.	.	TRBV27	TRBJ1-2	CASSFTVYSGTANYGYTF	TGTGCCAGCAGTTTTACGGTGTACTCCGGGACCGCTAACTATGGCTACACCTTC
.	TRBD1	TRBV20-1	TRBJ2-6	CSARSRDRHRSGANVLTF	TGCAGTGCTAGGAGCAGGGACAGGCACCGCTCTGGGGCCAACGTCCTGACTTTC
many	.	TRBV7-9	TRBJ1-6	CASSLGVGFNSPLHF	TGTGCCAGCAGCTTAGGGGTTGGCTTTAATTCACCCCTCCACTTT
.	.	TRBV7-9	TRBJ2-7	CASSLDLHEQYF	TGTGCCAGCAGCTTAGACCTACACGAGCAGTACTTC
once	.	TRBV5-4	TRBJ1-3	CASSLLGGNTIYF	TGTGCCAGCAGCTTGCTGGGAGGAAACACCATATATTTT
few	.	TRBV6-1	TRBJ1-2	CASSEYGGRYGYTF	TGTGCCAGCAGTGAATACGGGGGTCGCTATGGCTACACCTTC
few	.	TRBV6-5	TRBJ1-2	CASSFDRLINYGYTF	TGTGCCAGCAGTTTTGACAGACTTATAAACTATGGCTACACCTTC
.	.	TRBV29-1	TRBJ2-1	CSVVFPSSYNEQFF	TGCAGCGTTGTTTTTCCGAGCTCCTACAATGAGCAGTTCTTC
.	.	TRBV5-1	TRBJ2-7	CASSVGSPSFYEQYF	TGCGCCAGCAGCGTCGGTAGCCCGAGCTTCTACGAGCAGTACTTC
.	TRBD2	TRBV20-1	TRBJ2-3	CSATKRLAGADTQYF	TGCAGTGCAACGAAGAGACTAGCGGGGGCAGATACGCAGTATTTT
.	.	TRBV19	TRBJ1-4	CASNTGHENEKLFF	TGTGCCAGTAATACGGGACACGAAAATGAAAAACTGTTTTTT
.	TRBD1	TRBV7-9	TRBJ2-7	CASSSGQGFNEQYF	TGTGCCAGCAGCTCAGGACAGGGTTTCAACGAGCAGTACTTC
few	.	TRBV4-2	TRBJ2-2	CASSQEFSGYPGELFF	TGTGCCAGCAGCCAAGAATTTAGCGGTTACCCCGGGGAGCTGTTTTTT
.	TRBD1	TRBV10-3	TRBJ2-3	CAISGQGQAVDTQYF	TGTGCCATCAGCGGACAGGGACAGGCCGTGGATACGCAGTATTTT
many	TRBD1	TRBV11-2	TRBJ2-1	CASSLDSLGTGDFSDNEQFF	TGTGCCAGCAGCTTAGATTCCCTAGGGACAGGGGATTTTTCGGACAATGAGCAGTTCTTC
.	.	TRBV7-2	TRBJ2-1	CASSLFRYNEQFF	TGTGCCAGCAGCCTATTCCGATACAATGAGCAGTTCTTC
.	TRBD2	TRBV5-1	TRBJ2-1	CASSSRSGTSAYNEQFF	TGCGCCAGCAGTTCAAGATCCGGGACTAGCGCCTACAATGAGCAGTTCTTC
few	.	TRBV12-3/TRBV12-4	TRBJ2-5	CASSPNPLTRDYQETQYF	TGTGCCAGCAGCCCAAACCCTCTTACCCGGGACTACCAAGAGACCCAGTACTTC
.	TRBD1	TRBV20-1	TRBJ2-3	CSAKTGGFTDTQYF	TGCAGTGCCAAGACAGGGGGTTTCACAGATACGCAGTATTTT
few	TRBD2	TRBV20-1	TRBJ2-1	CSANRAGGPGEQFF	TGCAGTGCTAACCGGGCGGGAGGGCCGGGTGAGCAGTTCTTC
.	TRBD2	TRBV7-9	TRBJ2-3	CASSPSGGATDTQYF	TGTGCCAGCAGCCCTAGCGGGGGGGCCACAGATACGCAGTATTTT
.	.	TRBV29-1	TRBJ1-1	CSASSKGWDAEAFF	TGCAGCGCCTCCTCGAAGGGGTGGGACGCTGAAGCTTTCTTT
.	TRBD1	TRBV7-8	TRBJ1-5	CASSLGTVYSNQPQHF	TGTGCCAGCAGCCTGGGGACAGTCTATAGCAATCAGCCCCAGCATTTT
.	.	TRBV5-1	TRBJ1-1	CASGPGGGSSYLNTEAFF	TGCGCCAGCGGACCCGGCGGGGGCAGCAGTTACTTGAACACTGAAGCTTTCTTT
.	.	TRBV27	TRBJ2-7	CASSPTPGSPSEQYF	TGTGCCAGCAGTCCAACTCCGGGATCCCCCAGCGAGCAGTACTTC
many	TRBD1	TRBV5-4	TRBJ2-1	CASSPGTGGRNEFF	TGTGCCAGCAGCCCCGGGACAGGGGGCCGAAACGAGTTCTTC
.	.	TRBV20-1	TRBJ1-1	CSAREATAQGEAFF	TGCAGTGCTAGAGAGGCAACAGCCCAAGGTGAAGCTTTCTTT
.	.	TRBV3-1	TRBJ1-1	CASSQDISVTSEAAFF	TGTGCCAGCAGCCAAGATATATCAGTTACATCCGAGGCTGCTTTCTTT
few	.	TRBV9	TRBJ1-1	CASSLQGSEAFF	TGTGCCAGCAGCCTACAGGGATCTGAAGCTTTCTTT
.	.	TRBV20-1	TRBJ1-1	CSARVLGAEAFF	TGCAGTGCTAGAGTTTTAGGCGCTGAAGCTTTCTTT
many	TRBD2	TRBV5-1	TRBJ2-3	CASRLAGGTDTQYF	TGCGCCAGCAGACTAGCGGGGGGGACAGATACGCAGTATTTT
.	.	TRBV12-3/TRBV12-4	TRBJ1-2	CASSYSEGNYYGYTF	TGTGCCAGCAGTTACTCGGAGGGAAATTATTATGGCTACACCTTC
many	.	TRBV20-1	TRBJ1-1	CSARGGGGGTEAFF	TGCAGTGCTAGAGGGGGTGGGGGAGGCACTGAAGCTTTCTTT
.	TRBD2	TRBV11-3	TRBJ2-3	CASSSRLAGDTDTQYF	TGTGCCAGCAGCTCCAGACTAGCGGGGGACACAGATACGCAGTATTTT
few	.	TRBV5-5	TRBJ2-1	CASSLDPGRSYNEQFF	TGTGCCAGCAGCCTGGATCCGGGACGGAGCTACAATGAGCAGTTCTTC
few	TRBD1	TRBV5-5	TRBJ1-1	CASSFRDRVEHTEAFF	TGTGCCAGCAGCTTCCGGGACAGGGTGGAACATACTGAAGCTTTCTTT
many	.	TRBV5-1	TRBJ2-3	CASSFGTSTDTQYF	TGTGCCAGCAGTTTCGGGACTAGCACAGATACGCAGTATTTT
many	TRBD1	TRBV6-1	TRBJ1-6	CASRETGAGSPLHF	TGTGCCAGCAGGGAGACAGGGGCCGGTTCACCCCTCCACTTT
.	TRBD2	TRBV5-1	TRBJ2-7	CASSKTSGRDEQYF	TGCGCCAGCAGCAAGACTAGCGGGAGAGACGAGCAGTACTTC
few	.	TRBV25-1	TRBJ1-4	CASSDVGWNEKLFF	TGTGCCAGCAGTGATGTCGGATGGAATGAAAAACTGTTTTTT